Reported below is one T cell receptor beta chain. Its antigen is currently unknown. The entry originates in a study of OX40 agonist ivuxolimab in advanced cancers. The CDR3 is 15 amino acids. In germline, CDR1 is LNHDA, CDR2 SQIVND (reference sequence). The V end lost 3 bases, the J end lost 2 bases, and 13 bases lay between the germline ends. Sequencing used immunoSEQ multiplex PCR; TCRdb keeps in-frame clones, though not all of them. The profile covers 69,000 or so clones, with 85% to 90% appearing a single time and about 6.5% taken by the ten largest. General observations from the study: People who partly responded at 0.1-3.0 mg/kg had some of the least clonal expansion seen.

The starting material was CD4+ or CD8+ T cells sorted from blood, obtained in a trial of the OX40 agonist ivuxolimab. This chain connects TRBV19 to TRBJ2-5, with unresolved D. This sequence was found in an adult with an advanced solid tumor such as melanoma, head and neck, liver or kidney cancer. In nucleotides, the CDR3 is TGTGCCAGTAGTATCGGGCGCCAGTATCAAGAGACCCAGTACTTC. This codes for CASSIGRQYQETQYF.